The clone carrying this T cell receptor beta chain appeared a single time. The RNA, about 0.5 to 1 ug, was put through reverse transcription using random hexamers. With immunoSEQ multiplex PCR, TCR beta CDR3 was amplified across 54 Vbeta and 13 Jbeta. TCRdb re-analysed the immunoSEQ multiplex PCR reads in MiXCR, keeping a single row per CDR3 protein. This table has 85,000 to 90,000 distinct CDR3 sequences, about 93% appearing once. This record belongs to a study of CD8 T cells in Susac syndrome. Healthy donors constituted the controls, which were matched for age and sex. Through negative isolation, CD4+ and CD8+ T cells were obtained, while TEMRA cells were enriched using FACS. Germline assignment: CDR1 SEHNR and CDR2 FQNEAQ (reference sequence). The CDR3 extends over 12 amino acids. V dropped 8 bases and J dropped 6 bases, with 13 bases sitting between them.

The TCR originated in a human donor in good health. Input material: CD8+ T cells from PBMCs. V usage is TRBV7-9 and J usage is TRBJ1-2; D remains unclear. In DNA form, the CDR3 reads TGTGCCAGCCTATCCGGGGAGGATGGCTACACCTTC. Amino acid sequence: CASLSGEDGYTF. Combining the CDR3 with reference TRBV7-9 and TRBJ1-2 gives the whole variable domain DTGVSQNPRHKITKRGQNVTFRCDPISEHNRLYWYRQTLGQGPEFLTYFQNEAQLEKSRLLSDRFSAERPKGSFSTLEIQRTEQGDSAMYLCASLSGEDGYTFGSGTRLTVV.